This T cell receptor (beta chain) is drawn from a study of chemoradiotherapy in HPV16-positive cancers. The germline CDR1 and CDR2 sequences are MNHEY and SMNVEV (reference sequence). The CDR3 extends over 13 amino acids. After removal of 6 bases from V and 4 bases from J, the junction contained 3 bases not matched to a gene. Only in-frame clones appear in the TCRdb table, and some are missing; sequencing was by immunoSEQ multiplex PCR. The sample shows approximately 4,600 clones, 75% to 90% of them seen only once. This receptor was identified in a human donor with HPV-associated anogenital cancer. This sequence joins TRBV27 and TRBJ1-5, with 7 bases fitting TRBD1. This sample was gathered from a patient who underwent chemoradiotherapy. The CDR3 sequence is CASRGQPNQPQHF. CDR3 sequence (DNA): TGTGCCAGCAGGGGACAGCCAAATCAGCCCCAGCATTTT.